This entry concerns a single T cell receptor (beta chain). The table came from immunoSEQ multiplex PCR; TCRdb's copy has only in-frame clones and leaves some out. This table holds about 150,000 clones, around 76% found once. The V gene's germline CDR1 is SGDLS and CDR2 YYNGEE. Trimming removed 0 bases from V and 1 base from J; junction bases left unmatched: 7. This CDR3 comprises 16 residues. The sample comes from a study of blood T cell repertoires in COVID-19. On the study more broadly: COVID-19 samples collected from the United States, Italy and Spain covered acute and convalescent phases.

The receptor comes from a man aged 55 to 69 with acute or convalescent COVID-19. This chain links TRBV9 with TRBJ2-7, with 7 bases fitting TRBD2. Sequencing input: peripheral blood. The CDR3 region has the DNA TGTGCCAGCAGCGTAGGGGGAGGGGCCCTATCCTACGAGCAGTACTTC. This sequence encodes CASSVGGGALSYEQYF. The full variable domain, its missing parts supplied by reference TRBV9 and TRBJ2-7, is DSGVTQTPKHLITATGQRVTLRCSPRSGDLSVYWYQQSLDQGLQFLIQYYNGEERAKGNILERFSAQQFPDLHSELNLSSLELGDSALYFCASSVGGGALSYEQYFGPGTRLTVT.